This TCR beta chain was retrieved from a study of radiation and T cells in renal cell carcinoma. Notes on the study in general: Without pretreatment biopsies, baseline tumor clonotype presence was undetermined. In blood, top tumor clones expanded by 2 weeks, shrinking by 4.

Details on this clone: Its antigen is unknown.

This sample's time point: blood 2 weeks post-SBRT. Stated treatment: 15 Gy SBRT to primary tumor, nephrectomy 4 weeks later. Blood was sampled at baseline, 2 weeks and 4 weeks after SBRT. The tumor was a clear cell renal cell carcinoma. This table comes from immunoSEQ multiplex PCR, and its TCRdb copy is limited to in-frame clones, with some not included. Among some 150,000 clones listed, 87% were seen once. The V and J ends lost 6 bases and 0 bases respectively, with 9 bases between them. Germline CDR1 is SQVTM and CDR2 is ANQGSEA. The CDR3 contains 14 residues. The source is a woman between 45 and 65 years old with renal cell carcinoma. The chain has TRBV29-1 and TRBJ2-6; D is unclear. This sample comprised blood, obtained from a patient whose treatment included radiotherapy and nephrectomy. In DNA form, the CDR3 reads TGCAGCGTCGCGTCAGACTCTGGGGCCAACGTCCTGACTTTC. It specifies CSVASDSGANVLTF.